The 27 T cell receptor beta chains given below trace back to one sample, sequenced in a study of post-analysis software for immune sequencing data. For these receptors, no antigen is known. General observations from the study: About five TRBV segments were more frequent in patients than controls; TRBV5-6, TRBV5-1 and TRBV20-1 belonged to this group.

cDNA libraries of TCR beta carried unique molecular identifiers. Each CDR3 protein gets one entry after TCRdb re-called the PCR reads with MiXCR. The table includes roughly 200,000 distinct CDR3 sequences, 29% detected once. The source material was blood. The receptors here all came from a girl between 2 and 17 years old with multiple sclerosis.

This clonotype was recorded at least ten times. The rearrangement links TRBV12-3 or TRBV12-4 to TRBJ1-6; no clear D. V lost 6 bases, J lost 5 bases, and 5 bases lay in between. The CDR3 has 12 residues. The CDR3 here is CASRVDNSPLHF. The CDR3 DNA reads as TGTGCCAGCAGGGTTGATAATTCACCCCTCCACTTT.

Ten or more counts support this clonotype. J is TRBJ2-7 and V is TRBV6-4; D tentatively reads TRBD1 or TRBD2 (6 bases each). CDR1 is MRHNA, CDR2 SNTAGT, per germline. This CDR3 comprises 11 residues. CDR3 sequence reads: CAPDGGHRVYF. In DNA form, the CDR3 reads TGTGCACCCGACGGGGGACACCGGGTGTACTTC.

Regarding this clonotype: This may be a read error: a much more frequent sequence differs by one nucleotide. The rearrangement links TRBV28 to TRBJ2-5; D may match TRBD1 or TRBD2 (5 bases each). The end of the DNA aligns better with TRBJ2-7, so the J call may be wrong. Germline CDR1 reads MDHEN; CDR2 reads SYDVKM. The CDR3 extends over 15 amino acids. This CDR3 is CASSLSRDQTYEQYF. As DNA, the CDR3 is TGTGCCAGCAGTTTAAGCCGGGACCAGACATACGAGCAGTACTTC.

This clonotype was counted between two and nine times. V is TRBV15 and J is TRBJ2-5, with 13 bases that match TRBD2. The DNA end favors TRBJ2-7, so the J call may be wrong. Germline values: CDR1 LNHNV, CDR2 YYDKDF (reference sequence). The CDR3 is 16 amino acids. The CDR3 sequence is CATSNGLAGVRLEQYF. CDR3 coding DNA: TGTGCCACCAGCAACGGACTAGCGGGAGTTAGACTCGAGCAGTACTTC.

The rearrangement uses TRBV4-1 and TRBJ1-5; D is undetermined. The V end was cut by 1 base, the J end by 6 bases, with 10 bases between. CDR1 and CDR2 from the germline V gene are MGHRA and YSYEKL. There are 14 residues in the CDR3. CDR3 in DNA: TGCGCCAGCAGCCAAGTAATCGTCGGTCAGCCCCAGCATTTT. The encoded protein is CASSQVIVGQPQHF.

The DNA of the CDR3 is TGTGCCAGCAGTTTATCCCAGACGCACGAGCAGTACTTC. Amino acid sequence: CASSLSQTHEQYF. The V gene is TRBV12-3 or TRBV12-4, the J gene TRBJ2-7, with no clear D. The CDR3 has 13 residues. Trimming pared 2 bases from V and 5 bases from J, leaving 10 bases between.

This clonotype occurred many times. The chain combines TRBV6-1 with TRBJ2-7; TRBD1 agrees at 8 bases. Germline CDR1 MNHNS, CDR2 SASEGT. This CDR3 contains 14 residues. V lost 10 bases, J lost 0 bases, and 8 bases stayed unmatched. For the CDR3, the DNA is TGTGCCACTACGGACAGGGAAAGCTCCTACGAGCAGTACTTC. It translates to CATTDRESSYEQYF.

V gene TRBV28 combines with J gene TRBJ1-4; D unresolved. The CDR3 loop spans 11 amino acids. CDR1 is MDHEN, CDR2 SYDVKM, per germline. V shed 4 bases and J shed 8 bases, with 5 bases lying between them. This CDR3 reads CASSSWEKLFF. The DNA of the CDR3 is TGTGCCAGCAGTTCATGGGAAAAACTGTTTTTT.

The table lists this clonotype with many counts. The chain uses TRBV29-1 and TRBJ1-1; no definite D call. The CDR3 extends over 11 amino acids. From germline, CDR1 is SQVTM and CDR2 ANQGSEA. The germline V and J ends were trimmed by 7 bases and 2 bases, with 8 bases remaining between them. The CDR3 spells CSGAHNTEAFF. In DNA form, the CDR3 reads TGCAGCGGTGCACATAACACTGAAGCTTTCTTT.

The CDR3 protein is CSANVLAGTTDTQYF. In DNA form, the CDR3 reads TGCAGTGCTAACGTACTAGCGGGAACCACAGATACGCAGTATTTT. The chain employs TRBV20-1 and TRBJ2-3; 10 bases fit TRBD2. Losses at the gene ends were 4 bases for V and 2 bases for J; bases not matched to a gene: 6. The CDR3 runs to 15 residues. The germline V gene encodes CDR1 DFQATT and CDR2 SNEGSKA (reference sequence).

This chain joins TRBV5-5 and TRBJ2-1; possibly TRBD2 for D (5 bases). Trimming removed 4 bases from V and 4 bases from J, with 15 bases in between. The V gene's germline CDR1 is SGHKS and CDR2 YYEKEE (reference sequence). This CDR3 has 15 amino acids. In nucleotides, the CDR3 is TGTGCCAGCAGCGGTCAGGACTCAAATTACAATGAGCAGTTCTTC. It encodes CASSGQDSNYNEQFF.

Details on this clonotype: The germline gene is not matched at one end of the junction; a read error may be the cause. The chain recombines TRBV28 with TRBJ2-7, with 7 bases lining up with TRBD1. From germline, CDR1 is MDHEN and CDR2 SYDVKM. The CDR3 runs 15 residues. In nucleotides, the CDR3 is TGTGCCAGCGGTTTGACAGGGACGAGCTCCTACGAGCAGTACTTC. It is translated as CASGLTGTSSYEQYF.

The chain joins TRBV28 to TRBJ2-1; maybe TRBD2 (6 bases). Trimming removed 6 bases from V and 14 bases from J, with 17 bases in between. CDR1 and CDR2 from the germline V gene are MDHEN and SYDVKM. The CDR3 loop spans 12 amino acids. This chain's CDR3 is CASSSPGTREFF. Written as DNA, the CDR3 is TGTGCCAGCAGCTCCCCCGGGACTCGGGAGTTCTTC.

This clonotype was detected ten times or more. The rearrangement links TRBV4-2 to TRBJ1-2; D is perhaps TRBD1 (5 bases). The CDR3 loop spans 15 amino acids. Germline CDR1 and CDR2: LGHNA and YNFKEQ. Trimming cost V 0 bases and J 8 bases, with 16 bases left between them. CDR3 DNA: TGTGCCAGCAGCCAAGATCTAGGGCAGGGTGTCGGCTACACCTTC. This codes for CASSQDLGQGVGYTF.

The chain recombines TRBV14 with TRBJ2-4; 7 nucleotides line up with TRBD1. Germline V gives CDR1 SGHDN, CDR2 FVKESK. Trimming cost V 5 bases and J 13 bases; bases outside gene matches: 11. This CDR3 contains 13 residues. The chain's CDR3 is CASSGQEYYGQYF. The CDR3, as DNA: TGTGCCAGCAGCGGACAGGAGTACTACGGGCAGTACTTC.

About this clonotype itself: Given a much more abundant clone one base away, this may be a read error. J is TRBJ2-5 and V is TRBV28, with TRBD1 matching over 7 bases. The J call is doubtful: the DNA matches TRBJ2-7 better. Looked up from germline, CDR1 is MDHEN and CDR2 is SYDVKM. CDR3 length: 13 amino acids. The DNA of the CDR3 is TGTGCCAGCAGAAGACAGGGACACTACGAGCAGTACTTC. Its protein product is CASRRQGHYEQYF.

This clonotype was observed at least ten times. The V and J genes are TRBV7-3 and TRBJ1-2; D might be TRBD1 (5 bases). Trimming took off 11 bases at V and 6 bases at J, with 19 bases between the two ends. The CDR3 contains 13 residues. Germline V lookup: CDR1 SGHTA, CDR2 FQGTGA. CDR3 region: CASQSGRVDGYTF. CDR3 in DNA: TGTGCCTCCCAGTCGGGCAGGGTTGATGGCTACACCTTC.

This clonotype was seen only a few times. This sequence joins TRBV2 and TRBJ1-2; TRBD1 might be the D (5 bases). The germline V gene encodes CDR1 SNHLY and CDR2 FYNNEI. The CDR3 has 15 amino acids. V lost 3 bases to trimming and J lost 4 bases, with 15 bases between them. CDR3 sequence (DNA): TGTGCCAGCAGTGACCCCGGGGGAAATTCCTATGGCTACACCTTC. It codes for CASSDPGGNSYGYTF.

This rearrangement joins TRBV6-2 or TRBV6-3 to TRBJ1-5; 10 bases align to TRBD1. The CDR3 covers 14 residues. Germline-derived CDR1 and CDR2 are MNHEY and SVGEGT. V lost 6 bases and J lost 5; bases outside the gene matches: 4. CDR3 sequence (DNA): TGTGCCAGCAGGGGGACAGGGGAAGATCAGCCCCAGCATTTT. The encoded protein is CASRGTGEDQPQHF.

Turning to this clonotype: It may be a read error: a sequence one base away is much more abundant. The chain carries TRBV5-1 and TRBJ2-7; D remains unclear. This CDR3 has 13 amino acids. Trimming took 2 bases from V and 2 from J, leaving 8 bases between them. CDR1 and CDR2 (germline): SGHRS, YFSETQ. The DNA for the CDR3 is TGCGCCAGCAGCTTCGACGGACCCTACGAGCAGTACTTC. This encodes CASSFDGPYEQYF.

Notes on this clonotype: Being one base from a much bigger clone, this may be a read error. V is TRBV5-1 and J is TRBJ2-1; D not resolved. This CDR3 has 11 residues. Trimming removed 0 bases from V and 11 bases from J, with 6 bases in between. Germline-derived CDR1 and CDR2 are SGHRS and YFSETQ. CDR3 amino acids: CASSLGVQQFF. DNA of the CDR3: TGCGCCAGCAGCTTGGGGGTTCAGCAGTTCTTC. Combining the CDR3 with reference TRBV5-1 and TRBJ2-1 gives the whole variable domain KAGVTQTPRYLIKTRGQQVTLSCSPISGHRSVSWYQQTPGQGLQFLFEYFSETQRNKGNFPGRFSGRQFSNSRSEMNVSTLELGDSALYLCASSLGVQQFFGPGTRLTVL.

This clonotype has a count of ten or more. The chain employs TRBV18 and TRBJ2-7; tentative D call: TRBD1 (6 bases). Trimming removed 2 bases from V and 5 bases from J, with 13 bases in between. Germline V gene sequence: CDR1 KGHSH, CDR2 LQKENI. The CDR3 consists of 14 residues. The CDR3 region has the DNA TGTGCCAGCTCACCAATTAACAGGGACCACGAGCAGTACTTC. Protein product: CASSPINRDHEQYF. Full variable domain (rest looked up from reference TRBV18 and TRBJ2-7): NAGVMQNPRHLVRRRGQEARLRCSPMKGHSHVYWYRQLPEEGLKFMVYLQKENIIDESGMPKERFSAEFPKEGPSILRIQQVVRGDSAAYFCASSPINRDHEQYFGPGTRLTVT.

This clonotype was seen repeatedly, ten times or more. The chain uses TRBV9 and TRBJ2-1; D assignment may be TRBD1 or TRBD2 (6 bases each). The germline V and J ends were trimmed by 0 bases and 8 bases, with 15 bases remaining between them. CDR1 SGDLS and CDR2 YYNGEE come from the germline V gene. This CDR3 is built from 15 residues. The CDR3: CASSVGGAALDEQFF. The DNA of the CDR3 is TGTGCCAGCAGCGTAGGGGGGGCCGCCCTGGATGAGCAGTTCTTC. The whole variable domain, remainder taken from reference TRBV9 and TRBJ2-1, is DSGVTQTPKHLITATGQRVTLRCSPRSGDLSVYWYQQSLDQGLQFLIQYYNGEERAKGNILERFSAQQFPDLHSELNLSSLELGDSALYFCASSVGGAALDEQFFGPGTRLTVL.

This clonotype was observed many times. This CDR3 is CASSPLAGGLPDTQYF. DNA for the CDR3: TGTGCCAGCAGTCCCCTAGCGGGGGGCCTCCCAGATACGCAGTATTTT. The chain is built from TRBV7-3 and TRBJ2-3, with TRBD2 matching 11 bases. The CDR3 sequence is 16 residues long. The germline gives CDR1 SGHTA, CDR2 FQGTGA. Losses at the gene ends were 6 bases for V and 4 bases for J; bases not matched to a gene: 9.

The chain couples TRBV7-2 to TRBJ2-7; possible D gene TRBD1, 7 bases. Germline CDR1 reads SGHTA; CDR2 reads FQGNSA. Trimming left V 5 bases short and J 0 bases short, with 14 bases between. CDR3 length: 15 residues. CDR3: CASSHQGGSSYEQYF. The CDR3, as DNA: TGTGCCAGCAGCCACCAGGGGGGCAGCTCCTACGAGCAGTACTTC.

About this clonotype itself: Since the CDR3 does not end with the conserved phenylalanine or tryptophan, this likely comes from a read error. This chain connects TRBV20-1 to TRBJ2-3; the match to TRBD2 covers 7 bases. With V trimmed by 2 bases and J by 6 bases, 11 bases remained unmatched. The germline V gene encodes CDR1 DFQATT and CDR2 SNEGSKA (reference sequence). This CDR3 is 15 amino acids long. Written as DNA, the CDR3 is TGCAGTGCTAGACCCCAGGTGGGGGGGTGGGATACGCAGTATTTG. Translated: CSARPQVGGWDTQYL.

V gene TRBV12-3 or TRBV12-4 combines with J gene TRBJ2-5; D perhaps matches TRBD2 (6 bases). The V end lost 6 bases, the J end lost 5 bases, and 16 bases lay between the germline ends. This CDR3 comprises 14 residues. CDR3 DNA sequence: TGTGCCAGCAGGTTTCGGGAGATGTGGGAGACCCAGTACTTC. It encodes CASRFREMWETQYF.